This T cell receptor (beta chain) was sequenced for a study of T cells in women clearing cervical HPV infection. Overall study: HLA type stays a possible confounder, typing being limited.

As concerns this clone: The CDR3 end is not reached by the read, which stops 3 residues before it; the germline J gene fills it in.

The protocol was immunoSEQ multiplex PCR, while the TCRdb copy is restricted to in-frame clones and leaves out a portion. In total, the table holds about 34,000 clones. Germline CDR1 and CDR2: SGHVT and SQSDAQ. V was cut by 0 bases and J by 1 base, with 9 bases left in between. The CDR3 sequence is 16 residues long. This sequence joins TRBV7-4 and TRBJ1-4; D uncertain. Sequenced input: blood buffy coat. The sequence was obtained from a woman aged 18 to 75 with a cervical HPV16 infection that either progressed to CIN3+ or cleared (not recorded which). The part of the CDR3 DNA that was read is TGTGCCAGCAGCTTAGCGAAACTGAAAACTAATGAAAAA. Translation: CASSLAKLKTNEK. The CDR3 reads in full as CASSLAKLKTNEKLFF.